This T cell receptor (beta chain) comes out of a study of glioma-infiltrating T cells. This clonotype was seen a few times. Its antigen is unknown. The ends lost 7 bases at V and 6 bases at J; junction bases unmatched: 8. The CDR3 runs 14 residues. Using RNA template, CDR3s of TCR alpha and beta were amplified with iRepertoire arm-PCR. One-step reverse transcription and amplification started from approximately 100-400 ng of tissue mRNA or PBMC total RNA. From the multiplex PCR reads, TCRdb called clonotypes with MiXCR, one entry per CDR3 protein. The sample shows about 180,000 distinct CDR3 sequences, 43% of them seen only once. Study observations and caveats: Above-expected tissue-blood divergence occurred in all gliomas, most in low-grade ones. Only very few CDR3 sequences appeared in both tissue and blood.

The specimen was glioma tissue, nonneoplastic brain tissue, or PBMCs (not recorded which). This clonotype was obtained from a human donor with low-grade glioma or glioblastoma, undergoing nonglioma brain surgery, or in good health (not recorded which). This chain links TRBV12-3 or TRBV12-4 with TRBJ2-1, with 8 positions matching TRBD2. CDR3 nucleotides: TGTGCCAGCACCACTTCGGGAGGGACCAATGAGCAGTTCTTC. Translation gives CASTTSGGTNEQFF.